This TCR beta chain was sequenced in a study of blood T cell repertoires in COVID-19. About the study: Material from acute and convalescent COVID-19 was sourced from the United States, Italy and Spain. In each case, the material was cDNA or gDNA derived from T cells, B-cell-depleted T cells, or PBMCs.

The V and J ends lost 2 bases and 8 bases respectively, with 15 bases between them. This CDR3 region has 14 residues. The germline CDR1 and CDR2 sequences are SGHDT and YYEEEE. Methods used by the authors: Amplification of reference gene primers was used by the study to estimate nucleated cell counts. Sequencing was performed with immunoSEQ multiplex PCR; in TCRdb, only in-frame clones are kept and a portion is missing. The V and J calls and the clone size are those of that table, but D and trimming were determined from the DNA. The sample has fewer than 150,000 clones; 80% to 90% are singletons. This TCR derives from a human donor in a cohort sampled during active COVID-19. The material sequenced was peripheral blood. The chain links TRBV5-6 to TRBJ2-3; a possible D gene is TRBD2 (6 bases). The CDR3 protein is CASSFPGTDATQYF. In DNA, the CDR3 is TGTGCCAGCAGCTTCCCCGGGACTGATGCTACGCAGTATTTT.